Listed below are T cell receptor beta chains from one sample, sequenced in a study of long-term antiretroviral therapy in people with HIV. Method: immunoSEQ multiplex PCR; TCRdb's copy keeps in-frame clones and lacks some. This table holds 30,000 or so clones, about four fifths found once. This specimen consisted of unsorted PBMCs, obtained 3 years after starting antiretroviral therapy. Receptors originate from a man in his fifties or sixties with HIV. CDR3s include the opening cysteine and the closing phenylalanine or tryptophan. D genes are given only for firm matches. Some rows mark clone size as missing; the rest say once, few, many or name a class of expanded clone.

V gene,clone size,D gene,J gene,CDR3 DNA,CDR3 protein
TRBV2,-,TRBD1,TRBJ2-7,TGTGCCAGCAGTGGCGGGACAGGGAGAGACGAGCAGTACTTC,CASSGGTGRDEQYF
TRBV2,-,-,TRBJ1-2,TGTGCCAGCAGTGATGGGGCTTGGGGCTACACCTTC,CASSDGAWGYTF
TRBV27,-,TRBD2,TRBJ2-1,TGTGCCAGCAGTTTATACCAGGGAACCCGACTAGCGGGGGGAGGCAATGAGCAGTTCTTC,CASSLYQGTRLAGGGNEQFF
TRBV4-2,-,TRBD2,TRBJ2-5,TGTGCCAGCAGCCAAGATCGGGCTAGCGGGGGGGCAGGGACCCAGTACTTC,CASSQDRASGGAGTQYF
TRBV11-3,once,-,TRBJ2-7,TGTGCCAGCCCCCTGGGGGGCTACGAGCAGTACTTC,CASPLGGYEQYF
TRBV28,-,-,TRBJ2-3,TGTGCCAGCAGTACCCCATCTCCGAGCACAGATACGCAGTATTTT,CASSTPSPSTDTQYF
TRBV5-1,-,-,TRBJ2-6,TGCGCCAGCAGCCAGGGAGGTGGGGCCAACGTCCTGACTTTC,CASSQGGGANVLTF
TRBV5-6,-,TRBD2,TRBJ2-3,TGTGCCAGCAGCCTTTGGACTAGCGGAGATACGCAGTATTTT,CASSLWTSGDTQYF
TRBV6-6,-,-,TRBJ2-5,TGTGCCAGCACCTCCCGCTCAGCTCAAGAGACCCAGTACTTC,CASTSRSAQETQYF
TRBV27,-,-,TRBJ1-5,TGTGCCAGCAACCTCCGGGACCCATTCCCTCAGCCCCAGCATTTT,CASNLRDPFPQPQHF
TRBV15,-,TRBD1,TRBJ2-3,TGTGCCACCAGCACCCGGACAGGGTACACAGATACGCAGTATTTT,CATSTRTGYTDTQYF
TRBV7-9,-,-,TRBJ2-6,TGTGCCAGCAGCTCGACAGCCTCTGGGGCCAACGTCCTGACTTTC,CASSSTASGANVLTF
TRBV7-2,once,-,TRBJ2-3,TGTGCCAGCAGCTTGATTCAGGCTTCAGATACGCAGTATTTT,CASSLIQASDTQYF
TRBV18,-,-,TRBJ2-2,TGTGCCAGCTCACACGGGGTGACCGGGGAGCTGTTTTTT,CASSHGVTGELFF
TRBV7-9,-,TRBD1,TRBJ2-7,TGTGCCAGCAGCTCTGCGGACAGGGGGTCCTACGAGCAGTACTTC,CASSSADRGSYEQYF
TRBV5-1,-,-,TRBJ2-7,TGCGCCAGCGGTACAGGACAAGGCTTATACGAGCAGTACTTC,CASGTGQGLYEQYF
TRBV19,-,TRBD2,TRBJ2-7,TGTGCCAGTAGTGCGGGAGAGGCCTACGAGCAGTACTTC,CASSAGEAYEQYF
TRBV12-2,-,-,TRBJ2-3,TGTGCAAGTCGCTTCAGGGGGGGGGCCGGCACAGATACGCAGTATTTT,CASRFRGGAGTDTQYF
TRBV6-5,few,TRBD1,TRBJ2-7,TGTGCCAGCACTGGACAGGGGGCTGGGGGGGAGCAGTACTTC,CASTGQGAGGEQYF
TRBV6-6,-,TRBD1,TRBJ2-7,TGTGCCAGCAGTTACCCTCCTTCGGGACAGAGCTACGAGCAGTACTTC,CASSYPPSGQSYEQYF
TRBV10-3,-,-,TRBJ1-3,TGTGCCATCAGATACAACTCTGGAAACACCATATATTTT,CAIRYNSGNTIYF
TRBV18,-,TRBD1,TRBJ2-5,TGTGCCAGCTCACCAGGGACAGGGGCGGCAGGGACCCAGTACTTC,CASSPGTGAAGTQYF
TRBV2,-,-,TRBJ2-3,TGTGCCAGCAGTCAGGGCACAGATACGCAGTATTTT,CASSQGTDTQYF
TRBV5-1,few,TRBD1,TRBJ1-6,TGCGCCAGCAGCTTCGGGACAGGGGACTCACCCCTCCACTTT,CASSFGTGDSPLHF
TRBV6-5,-,TRBD1,TRBJ1-2,TGTGCCAGCAGTGGCGGACAGGCTGACGCTTATGGCTACACCTTC,CASSGGQADAYGYTF
TRBV11-2,-,-,TRBJ2-7,TGTGCCAGCAGCTTAGCTCCAGGGTCCTACGAGCAGTACTTC,CASSLAPGSYEQYF
TRBV6-6,-,TRBD1,TRBJ1-6,TGTGCCAGCAGTTACACCACAGGGGACGATTCACCCCTCCACTTT,CASSYTTGDDSPLHF
TRBV29-1,-,-,TRBJ1-5,TGCAGCGTACAGGGTGGTGGCAATCAGCCCCAGCATTTT,CSVQGGGNQPQHF
TRBV7-2,-,-,TRBJ2-5,TGTGCCAGCAGCCCATTAGGGGCGGGGCAAGAGACCCAGTACTTC,CASSPLGAGQETQYF
TRBV10-2,-,-,TRBJ2-1,TGCGCCAGCAGTGGACGGCGGGGAGTATACAATGAGCAGTTCTTC,CASSGRRGVYNEQFF
TRBV28,-,-,TRBJ2-6,TGTGCCAGCAGTCCCGCTCACTCTGGGGCCAACGTCCTGACTTTC,CASSPAHSGANVLTF
TRBV28,-,-,TRBJ1-1,TGTGCCAGCAGTTTCCCTCAGGGCGGCCAGCAAGCTTTCTTT,CASSFPQGGQQAFF